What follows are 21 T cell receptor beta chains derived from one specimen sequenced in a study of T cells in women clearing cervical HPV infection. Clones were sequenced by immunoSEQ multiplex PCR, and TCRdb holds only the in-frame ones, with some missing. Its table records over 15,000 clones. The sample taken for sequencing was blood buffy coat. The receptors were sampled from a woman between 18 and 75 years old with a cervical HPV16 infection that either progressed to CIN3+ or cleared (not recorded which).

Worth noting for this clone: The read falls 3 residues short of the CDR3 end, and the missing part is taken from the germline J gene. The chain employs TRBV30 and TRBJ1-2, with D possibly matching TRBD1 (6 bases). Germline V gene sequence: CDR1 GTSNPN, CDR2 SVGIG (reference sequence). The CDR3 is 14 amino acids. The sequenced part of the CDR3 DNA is TGTGCCTGGAGTGTACAGGGAGCCTCCTACGAC. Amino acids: CAWSVQGASYD. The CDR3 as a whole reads CAWSVQGASYDYTF.

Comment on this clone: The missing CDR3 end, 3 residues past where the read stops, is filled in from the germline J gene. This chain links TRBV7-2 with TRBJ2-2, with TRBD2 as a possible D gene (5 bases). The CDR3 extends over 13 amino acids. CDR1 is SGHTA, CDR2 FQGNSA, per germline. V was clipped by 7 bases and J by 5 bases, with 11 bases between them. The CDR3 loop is CASIKTSTGELFF. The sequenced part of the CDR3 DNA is TGTGCCAGCATCAAAACTAGTACCGGGGAG.

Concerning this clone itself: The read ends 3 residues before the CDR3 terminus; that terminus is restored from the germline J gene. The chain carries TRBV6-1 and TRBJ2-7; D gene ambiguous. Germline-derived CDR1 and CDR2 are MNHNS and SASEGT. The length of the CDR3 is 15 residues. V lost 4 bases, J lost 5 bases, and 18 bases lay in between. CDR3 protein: CASSVGNSIPHEQYF. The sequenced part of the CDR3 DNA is TGTGCCAGCAGTGTTGGAAACAGCATCCCCCACGAG.

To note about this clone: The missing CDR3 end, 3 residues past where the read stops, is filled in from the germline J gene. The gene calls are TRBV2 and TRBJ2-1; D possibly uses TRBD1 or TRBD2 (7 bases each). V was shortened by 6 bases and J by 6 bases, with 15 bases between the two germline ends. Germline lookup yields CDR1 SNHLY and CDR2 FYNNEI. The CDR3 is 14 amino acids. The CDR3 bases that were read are TGTGCCAGCAGCTCTGACAGGGAGGGCAATGAG. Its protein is CASSSDREGNE. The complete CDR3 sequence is CASSSDREGNEQFF.

The part of the CDR3 DNA that was read is TGCAGTGCTAGACAGGGGGCTGTGAGCAATCAGCCG. It translates to CSARQGAVSNQP. The entire CDR3 is CSARQGAVSNQPQYF. The chain joins TRBV20-1 to TRBJ2-3, with 8 bases identical to TRBD1. The CDR3 goes on 3 residues after the read ends, and that part is filled in from the germline J gene. Germline V CDR1 and CDR2: DFQATT, SNEGSKA (reference sequence). This CDR3 is 15 amino acids long.

The CDR3 protein is CASSRTGVKEKLFF. CDR3 bases read: TGTGCCAGCAGCCGTACAGGGGTAAAAGAAAAA. The rearrangement links TRBV7-8 to TRBJ1-4; 7 nucleotides align to TRBD1. Coverage ceases 3 residues before the CDR3 finishes, and the germline J gene fills in the end. The CDR3 runs to 14 residues. The germline CDR1 and CDR2 sequences are SGHVS and FQNEAQ. V lost 5 bases, J lost 8 bases, and 8 bases stayed unmatched.

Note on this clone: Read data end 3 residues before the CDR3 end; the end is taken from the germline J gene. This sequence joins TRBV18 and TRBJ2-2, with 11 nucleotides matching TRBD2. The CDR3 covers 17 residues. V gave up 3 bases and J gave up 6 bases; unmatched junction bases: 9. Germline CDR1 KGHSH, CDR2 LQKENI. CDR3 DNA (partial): TGTGCCAGCTCACCGAGTAGCGGGAGGGCCCTCGCCGGGGAG. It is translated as CASSPSSGRALAGE. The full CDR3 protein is CASSPSSGRALAGELFF.

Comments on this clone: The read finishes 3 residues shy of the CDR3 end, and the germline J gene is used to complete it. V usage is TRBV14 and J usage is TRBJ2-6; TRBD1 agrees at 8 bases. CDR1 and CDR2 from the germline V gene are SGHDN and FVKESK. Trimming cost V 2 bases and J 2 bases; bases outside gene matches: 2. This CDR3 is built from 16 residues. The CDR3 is CASSQTTGAGANVLTF. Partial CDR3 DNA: TGTGCCAGCAGCCAAACGACAGGGGCTGGGGCCAACGTC. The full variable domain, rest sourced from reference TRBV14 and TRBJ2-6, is EAGVTQFPSHSVIEKGQTVTLRCDPISGHDNLYWYRRVMGKEIKFLLHFVKESKQDESGMPNNRFLAERTGGTYSTLKVQPAELEDSGVYFCASSQTTGAGANVLTFGAGSRLTVL.

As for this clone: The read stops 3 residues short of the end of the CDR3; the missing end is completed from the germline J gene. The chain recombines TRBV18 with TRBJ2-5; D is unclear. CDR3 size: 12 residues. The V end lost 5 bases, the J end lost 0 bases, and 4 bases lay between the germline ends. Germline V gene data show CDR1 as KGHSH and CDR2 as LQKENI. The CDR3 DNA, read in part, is TGTGCCAGCTCATCGTACCAAGAGACC. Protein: CASSSYQET. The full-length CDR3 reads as CASSSYQETQYF.

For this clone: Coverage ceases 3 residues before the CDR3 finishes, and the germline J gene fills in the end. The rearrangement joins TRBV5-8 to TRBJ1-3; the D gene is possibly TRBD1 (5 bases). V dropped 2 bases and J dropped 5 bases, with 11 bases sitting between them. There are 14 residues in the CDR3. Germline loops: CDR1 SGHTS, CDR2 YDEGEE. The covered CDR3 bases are TGTGCCAGCAGCTTCAGGGATCCGAGAAACACC. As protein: CASSFRDPRNT. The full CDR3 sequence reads CASSFRDPRNTIYF.

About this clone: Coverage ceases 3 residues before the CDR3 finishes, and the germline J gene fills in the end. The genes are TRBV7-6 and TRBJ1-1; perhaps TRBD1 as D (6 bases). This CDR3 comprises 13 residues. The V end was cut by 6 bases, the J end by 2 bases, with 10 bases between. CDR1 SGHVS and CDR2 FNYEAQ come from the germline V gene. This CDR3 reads CASSSDSNTEAFF. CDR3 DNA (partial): TGTGCCAGCAGTTCGGACAGCAACACTGAA.

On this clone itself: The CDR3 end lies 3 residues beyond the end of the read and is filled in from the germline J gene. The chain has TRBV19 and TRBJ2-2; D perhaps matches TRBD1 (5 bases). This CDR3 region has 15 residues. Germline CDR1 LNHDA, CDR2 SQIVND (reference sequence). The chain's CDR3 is CASTHVRGGANVLFF. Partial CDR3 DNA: TGTGCCAGTACCCATGTCCGTGGTGGGGCCAACGTG.

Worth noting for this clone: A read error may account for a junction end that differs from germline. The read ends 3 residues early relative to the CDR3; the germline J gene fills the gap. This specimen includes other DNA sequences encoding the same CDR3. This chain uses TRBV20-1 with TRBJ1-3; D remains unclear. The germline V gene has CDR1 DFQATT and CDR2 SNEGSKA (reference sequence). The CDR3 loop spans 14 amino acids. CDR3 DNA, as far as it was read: TGCAGTGCTTCGACTCAAAGCTCTGGAAACACA. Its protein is CSASTQSSGNT. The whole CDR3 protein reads CSASTQSSGNTIYF.

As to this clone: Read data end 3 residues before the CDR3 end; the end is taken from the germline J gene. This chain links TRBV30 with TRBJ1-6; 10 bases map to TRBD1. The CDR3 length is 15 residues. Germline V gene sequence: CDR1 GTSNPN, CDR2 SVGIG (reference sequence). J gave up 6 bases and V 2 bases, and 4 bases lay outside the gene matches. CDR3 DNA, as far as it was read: TGTGCCTGGAGTTCAAGGGACAGGGGTAATTCACCC. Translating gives CAWSSRDRGNSP. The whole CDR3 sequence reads CAWSSRDRGNSPLHF.

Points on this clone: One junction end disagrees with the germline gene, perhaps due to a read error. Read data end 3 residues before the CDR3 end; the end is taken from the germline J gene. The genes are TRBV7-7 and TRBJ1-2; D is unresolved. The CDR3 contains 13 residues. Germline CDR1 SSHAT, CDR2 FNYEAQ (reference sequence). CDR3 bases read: TGTGCTAGCAGCGCCGAGTTCGGGTTAGAC. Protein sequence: CASSAEFGLD. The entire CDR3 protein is CASSAEFGLDYTF. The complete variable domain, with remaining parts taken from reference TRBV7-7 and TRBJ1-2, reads GAGVSQSPRYKVTKRGQDVTLRCDPISSHATLYWYQQALGQGPEFLTYFNYEAQPDKSGLPSDRFSAERPEGSISTLTIQRTEQRDSAMYRCASSAEFGLDYTFGSGTRLTVV.

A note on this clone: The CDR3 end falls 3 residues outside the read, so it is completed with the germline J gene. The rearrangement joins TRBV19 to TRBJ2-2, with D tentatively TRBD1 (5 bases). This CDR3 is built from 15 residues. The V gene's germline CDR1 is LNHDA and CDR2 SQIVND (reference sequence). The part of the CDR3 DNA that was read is TGTGCCAGTAGTATATCTCTCTCTGGGGCCAACATG. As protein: CASSISLSGANM. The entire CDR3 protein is CASSISLSGANMLFF. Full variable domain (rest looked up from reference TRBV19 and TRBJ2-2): DGGITQSPKYLFRKEGQNVTLSCEQNLNHDAMYWYRQDPGQGLRLIYYSQIVNDFQKGDIAEGYSVSREKKESFPLTVTSAQKNPTAFYLCASSISLSGANMLFFGEGSRLTVL.

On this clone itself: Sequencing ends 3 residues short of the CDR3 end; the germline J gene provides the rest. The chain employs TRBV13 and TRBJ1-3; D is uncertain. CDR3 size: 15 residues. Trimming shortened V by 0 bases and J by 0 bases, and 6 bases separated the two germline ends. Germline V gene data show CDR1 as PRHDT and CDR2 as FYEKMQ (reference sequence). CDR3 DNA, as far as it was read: TGTGCCAGCAGCTTAGGACGAGGCTCTGGAAACACC. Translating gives CASSLGRGSGNT. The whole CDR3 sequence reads CASSLGRGSGNTIYF.

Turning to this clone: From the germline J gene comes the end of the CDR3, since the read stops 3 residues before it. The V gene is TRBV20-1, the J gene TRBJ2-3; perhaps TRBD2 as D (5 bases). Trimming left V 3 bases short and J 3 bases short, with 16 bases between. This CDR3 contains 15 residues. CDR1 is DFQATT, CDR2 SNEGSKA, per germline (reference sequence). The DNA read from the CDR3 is TGCAGTGCTAGCCGCGTGCTAGCAGAGACAGATACG. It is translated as CSASRVLAETDT. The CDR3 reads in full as CSASRVLAETDTQYF.

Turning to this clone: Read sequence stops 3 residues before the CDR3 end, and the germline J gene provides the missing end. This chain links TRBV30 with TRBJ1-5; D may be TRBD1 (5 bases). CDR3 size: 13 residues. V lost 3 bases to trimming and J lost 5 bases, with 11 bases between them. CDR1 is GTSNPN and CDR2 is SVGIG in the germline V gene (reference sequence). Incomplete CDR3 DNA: TGTGCCTGGAGAGACTCGGGGGATCAGCCC. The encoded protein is CAWRDSGDQP. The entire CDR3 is CAWRDSGDQPQHF. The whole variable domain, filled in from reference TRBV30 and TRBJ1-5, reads SQTIHQWPATLVQPVGSPLSLECTVEGTSNPNLYWYRQAAGRGLQLLFYSVGIGQISSEVPQNLSASRPQDRQFILSSKKLLLSDSGFYLCAWRDSGDQPQHFGDGTRLSIL.

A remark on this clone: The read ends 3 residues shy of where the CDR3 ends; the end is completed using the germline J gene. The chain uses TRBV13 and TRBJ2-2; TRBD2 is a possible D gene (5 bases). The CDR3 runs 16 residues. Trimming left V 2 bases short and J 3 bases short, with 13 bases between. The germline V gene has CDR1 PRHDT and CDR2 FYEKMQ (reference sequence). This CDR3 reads CASSLTRWPDTGELFF. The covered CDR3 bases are TGTGCCAGCAGCTTAACTAGGTGGCCTGACACCGGGGAG. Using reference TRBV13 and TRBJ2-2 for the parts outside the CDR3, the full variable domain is AAGVIQSPRHLIKEKRETATLKCYPIPRHDTVYWYQQGPGQDPQFLISFYEKMQSDKGSIPDRFSAQQFSDYHSELNMSSLELGDSALYFCASSLTRWPDTGELFFGEGSRLTVL.

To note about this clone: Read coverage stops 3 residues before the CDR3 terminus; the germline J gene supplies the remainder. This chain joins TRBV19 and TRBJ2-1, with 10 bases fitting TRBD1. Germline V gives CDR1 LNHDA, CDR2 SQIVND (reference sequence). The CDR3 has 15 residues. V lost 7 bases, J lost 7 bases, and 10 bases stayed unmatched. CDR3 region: CASIRQGADRNEQFF. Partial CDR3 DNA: TGTGCCAGTATTCGACAGGGGGCGGACAGGAATGAG.